These 14 T cell receptor beta chains came from one sample sequenced in a study of response to subunit inactivated influenza vaccine. MiXCR was run by TCRdb on the RT-PCR reads, yielding one entry per CDR3 protein. The table includes about 300,000 distinct CDR3 sequences, roughly 22% detected once. The material was PBMCs from blood, obtained roughly 20 months after vaccination. The receptors derive from a man aged 45 to 70 who received an inactivated influenza vaccine.

This clonotype occurred a few times. The chain combines TRBV20-1 with TRBJ2-1; D unresolved. Germline V gene data show CDR1 as DFQATT and CDR2 as SNEGSKA (reference sequence). The V and J ends lost 2 bases and 0 bases respectively, with 8 bases between them. The CDR3 extends over 14 amino acids. CDR3 in amino acids: CSARTLSSYNEQFF. The DNA of the CDR3 is TGCAGTGCTAGAACCCTTAGCTCCTACAATGAGCAGTTCTTC.

This clonotype was observed a handful of times. This chain links TRBV30 with TRBJ2-6, with D perhaps TRBD1 (6 bases). The CDR3 is made up of 18 amino acids. V dropped 0 bases and J dropped 0 bases, with 15 bases sitting between them. Germline assignment: CDR1 GTSNPN and CDR2 SVGIG (reference sequence). The chain's CDR3 is CAWSVGGMLISGANVLTF. The CDR3 bases are TGTGCCTGGAGTGTAGGGGGAATGTTGATCTCTGGGGCCAACGTCCTGACTTTC.

The chain carries TRBV29-1 and TRBJ1-1; TRBD1 agrees at 7 bases. Germline CDR1 and CDR2: SQVTM and ANQGSEA. The CDR3 loop spans 12 amino acids. Trimming cost V 2 bases and J 5 bases; bases outside gene matches: 2. This CDR3 reads CSVEQGGTEAFF. The CDR3 DNA reads as TGCAGCGTTGAACAGGGGGGGACTGAAGCTTTCTTT.

This clonotype was seen a few times. This chain uses TRBV12-3 or TRBV12-4 with TRBJ2-7; D is ambiguous. This CDR3 region has 14 residues. The V gene lost 1 base and the J gene lost 5 bases, with 12 bases spanning the gap. The chain's CDR3 is CASSLGHQTDEQYF. The DNA of the CDR3 is TGTGCCAGCAGTTTAGGCCACCAAACGGACGAGCAGTACTTC.

The chain links TRBV7-6 to TRBJ2-7; 9 bases agree with TRBD1. This CDR3 spans 15 amino acids. Germline-derived CDR1 and CDR2 are SGHVS and FNYEAQ. V lost 1 base to trimming and J lost 3 bases; unmatched junction nucleotides: 4. In nucleotides, the CDR3 is TGTGCCAGCAGCTTAGTTGGACAGGGGAACTACGAGCAGTACTTC. Its translation: CASSLVGQGNYEQYF.

This clonotype occurred a few times. The chain recombines TRBV7-9 with TRBJ1-1; D gene uncertain. V was cut by 3 bases and J by 3 bases, with 8 bases left in between. The CDR3 is 13 amino acids. Germline-derived CDR1 and CDR2 are SEHNR and FQNEAQ (reference sequence). This CDR3 reads CASSFPAHTEAFF. The CDR3, as DNA: TGTGCCAGCAGCTTCCCCGCCCACACTGAAGCTTTCTTT.

The chain couples TRBV4-2 to TRBJ2-7; the match to TRBD1 covers 8 bases. Germline CDR1 is LGHNA and CDR2 is YNFKEQ. The J segment lost 2 bases and the V segment lost 4 bases, leaving 13 bases of the junction unmatched. CDR3 length: 17 amino acids. In DNA form, the CDR3 reads TGTGCCAGCAGCCTTTTCGACAGGGGTCACTCCCCCTACGAGCAGTACTTC. Translating gives CASSLFDRGHSPYEQYF.

The chain uses TRBV12-3 or TRBV12-4 and TRBJ1-1; D is unresolved. The CDR3 runs to 12 residues. V shed 6 bases and J shed 5 bases, with 10 bases lying between them. CDR3 sequence reads: CASSDRGTEAFF. The CDR3 bases are TGTGCCAGCAGCGATCGGGGTACTGAAGCTTTCTTT.

This clonotype was seen many times. The CDR3 loop is CASRKTGESSGYTF. CDR3 nucleotides: TGTGCCAGCAGAAAGACAGGGGAGAGCTCTGGCTACACCTTC. The chain recombines TRBV6-2 or TRBV6-3 with TRBJ1-2; TRBD1 matches 8 bases. The germline V gene has CDR1 MNHEY and CDR2 SVGEGT. This CDR3 has 14 residues. Trimming cost V 6 bases and J 7 bases; bases outside gene matches: 10.

V gene TRBV4-3 combines with J gene TRBJ1-2, with D maybe TRBD1 (6 bases). Trimming took 0 bases from V and 3 from J, leaving 14 bases between them. This CDR3 is 16 amino acids long. Per germline, CDR1 LGHNA and CDR2 YSLEER. In DNA form, the CDR3 reads TGCGCCAGCAGCCAAGATTCTGACAGGCCATACTATGGCTACACCTTC. It is translated as CASSQDSDRPYYGYTF.

This clonotype was detected a few times. The chain has TRBV3-1 and TRBJ1-1; D is unresolved. CDR1 is LGHDT, CDR2 YNNKEL, per germline (reference sequence). V shed 1 base and J shed 3 bases, with 9 bases lying between them. The CDR3 is 14 residues long. The DNA for the CDR3 is TGTGCCAGCAGCCAAGTCGAGGGCCACACTGAAGCTTTCTTT. Translated: CASSQVEGHTEAFF.

This clonotype was seen many times. V and J are TRBV27 and TRBJ1-5; D gene unclear. Germline V gene sequence: CDR1 MNHEY, CDR2 SMNVEV (reference sequence). V dropped 1 base and J dropped 2 bases, with 6 bases sitting between them. This CDR3 comprises 14 residues. The chain's CDR3 is CASSLLWGNQPQHF. As DNA, the CDR3 is TGTGCCAGCAGTTTATTATGGGGCAATCAGCCCCAGCATTTT.

The rearrangement joins TRBV2 to TRBJ1-1; the D gene is possibly TRBD1 (5 bases). V dropped 3 bases and J dropped 11 bases, with 7 bases sitting between them. CDR3 size: 10 residues. Germline V lookup: CDR1 SNHLY, CDR2 FYNNEI. The CDR3 protein is CASSETDAFF. The CDR3, as DNA: TGTGCCAGCAGTGAGACAGATGCTTTCTTT.

The chain is built from TRBV4-3 and TRBJ2-7; the D gene is possibly TRBD2 (6 bases). Germline CDR1 reads LGHNA; CDR2 reads YSLEER. The CDR3 has 14 amino acids. V was cut by 3 bases and J by 3 bases, with 12 bases left in between. The CDR3 sequence is CASSQSSGGYEQYF. The CDR3 DNA reads TGCGCCAGCAGCCAGTCCTCCGGGGGCTACGAGCAGTACTTC.